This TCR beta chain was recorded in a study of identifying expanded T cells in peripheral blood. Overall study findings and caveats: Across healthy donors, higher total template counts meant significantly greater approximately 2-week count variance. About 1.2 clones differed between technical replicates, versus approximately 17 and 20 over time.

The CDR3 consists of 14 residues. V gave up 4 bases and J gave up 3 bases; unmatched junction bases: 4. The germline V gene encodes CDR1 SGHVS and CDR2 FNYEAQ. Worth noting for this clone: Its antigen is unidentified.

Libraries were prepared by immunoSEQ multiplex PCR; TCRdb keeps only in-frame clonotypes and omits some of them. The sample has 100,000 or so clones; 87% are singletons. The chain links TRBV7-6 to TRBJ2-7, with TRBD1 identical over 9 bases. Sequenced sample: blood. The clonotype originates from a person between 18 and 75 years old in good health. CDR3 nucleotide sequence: TGTGCCAGCAGCTCAACAGGGGGCGACTACGAGCAGTACTTC. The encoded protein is CASSSTGGDYEQYF.